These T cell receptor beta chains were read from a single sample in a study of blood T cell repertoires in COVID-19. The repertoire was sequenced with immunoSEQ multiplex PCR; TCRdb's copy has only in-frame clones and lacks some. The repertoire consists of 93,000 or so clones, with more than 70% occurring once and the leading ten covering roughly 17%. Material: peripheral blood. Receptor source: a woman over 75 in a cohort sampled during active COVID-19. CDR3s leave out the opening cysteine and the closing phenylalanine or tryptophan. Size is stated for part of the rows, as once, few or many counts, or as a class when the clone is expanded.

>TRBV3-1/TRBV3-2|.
ASSQLGGREGYT
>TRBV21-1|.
ASSKAGTGGTDTQY
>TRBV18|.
ASSTRTDNEQF
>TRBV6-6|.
ASSYLTGNQPQH
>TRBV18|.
ASSPGGSGAYEQY
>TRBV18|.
ASSPGGTNEQY
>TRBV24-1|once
ATSDGTSGLSSYNEQF
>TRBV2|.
ASSLRGTDYGYT
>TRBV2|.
ASHQGLAKNIQY
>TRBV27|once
ASSSGAGVPDTQY